This passage covers 8 T cell receptor beta chains from one sample sequenced in a study of T cell repertoires in cytomegalovirus infection (dated by TCRdb to 2018 to 2020). Their recognized antigens are unknown. The run used an Illumina HiSeq 1500. The public reads were quality trimmed at Q25 with fastp and then assembled into clones with MiXCR by TCRdb, keeping productive beta chains. Rows with one shared CDR3 protein collapse into an entry with the most common genes and DNA. A total of fewer than 350,000 distinct CDR3 sequences appear in this sample, almost 30% of them only once. Roughly 20% of the sample comes from the top ten. Per the publication, the treatment or condition label means: in vitro stimulation with specific CMV peptide epitopes to enrich CMV-specific T cells. The specimen comprised cultured PBMCs, sampled from culture after CMV antigen stimulation. The receptors originated from a human donor in good health (CMV status not recorded). Some clones in this sample may be carry-over from other donors' samples.

This clonotype came up a few times. V usage is TRBV12-5 and J usage is TRBJ1-5; a weak D match, TRBD1 (5 bases). This CDR3 has 14 residues. V was trimmed by 7 bases and J by 7 bases, leaving 17 bases between them. Germline V gene sequence: CDR1 LGHNT, CDR2 FRNRAP. This CDR3 is CASAWGETGQPQHF. The CDR3 DNA reads as TGTGCTAGTGCATGGGGGGAGACGGGCCAGCCCCAGCATTTT.

This clonotype has ten or more counts. V gene TRBV12-3 or TRBV12-4 combines with J gene TRBJ1-4, with 11 bases lining up with TRBD1. Losses at the gene ends were 5 bases for V and 6 bases for J; bases not matched to a gene: 5. The CDR3 runs to 15 residues. Here the CDR3 DNA reads TGTGCCAGCAGTCCCTGGGACAGGGGGGATGAAAAACTGTTTTTT. Residues: CASSPWDRGDEKLFF.

This clonotype was counted at least ten times. CDR3 protein: CASTSSYEQYF. CDR3 sequence (DNA): TGTGCCAGCACGAGCTCCTACGAGCAGTACTTC. This chain links TRBV28 with TRBJ2-7, with unresolved D. Trimming took off 7 bases at V and 0 bases at J, with 4 bases between the two ends. CDR3 length equals 11 residues. Germline lookup yields CDR1 MDHEN and CDR2 SYDVKM.

This clonotype was seen more than once but under ten times. The CDR3 bases are TGTGCCAGCAGAACGGACTCTAAGGGATGGAACTATGGCTACACCTTC. It codes for CASRTDSKGWNYGYTF. The chain links TRBV27 to TRBJ1-2; D remains ambiguous. The ends were cut back, 6 bases at V and 2 bases at J, with 19 bases in the middle. The CDR3 is made up of 16 amino acids. CDR1 MNHEY and CDR2 SMNVEV come from the germline V gene (reference sequence).

This chain uses TRBV24-1 with TRBJ2-1; 15 bases agree with TRBD2. V was clipped by 4 bases and J by 5 bases; unmatched bases: 5. Germline lookup yields CDR1 KGHDR and CDR2 SFDVKD. The CDR3 has 17 amino acids. CDR3 protein: CATSDPGTSGRNNEQFF. The CDR3 DNA reads as TGTGCCACCAGTGACCCCGGGACTAGCGGGAGGAACAATGAGCAGTTCTTC.

This clonotype came up many times. The rearrangement links TRBV25-1 to TRBJ1-5, with 8 bases matching TRBD1. CDR1 and CDR2 (germline): MGHDK, SYGVNS. The junction had 13 bases not matched to a gene; V was cut back by 2 bases and J by 4 bases. The CDR3 contains 18 residues. CDR3: CASSEMGRGLGENQPQHF. Written as DNA, the CDR3 is TGTGCCAGCAGTGAAATGGGCAGGGGGCTAGGAGAGAATCAGCCCCAGCATTTT. Full variable domain (remainder filled in from reference TRBV25-1 and TRBJ1-5): EADIYQTPRYLVIGTGKKITLECSQTMGHDKMYWYQQDPGMELHLIHYSYGVNSTEKGDLSSESTVSRIRTEHFPLTLESARPSHTSQYLCASSEMGRGLGENQPQHFGDGTRLSIL.

The V call is TRBV5-6, the J call TRBJ2-1, with D unclear. Trimming pared 2 bases from V and 5 bases from J, leaving 11 bases between. CDR1 is SGHDT and CDR2 is YYEEEE in the germline V gene. The CDR3 consists of 14 residues. This CDR3 reads CASSFITRDNEQFF. CDR3 in DNA: TGTGCCAGCAGCTTTATAACTCGTGACAATGAGCAGTTCTTC. The full variable domain, rest sourced from reference TRBV5-6 and TRBJ2-1, is DAGVTQSPTHLIKTRGQQVTLRCSPKSGHDTVSWYQQALGQGPQFIFQYYEEEERQRGNFPDRFSGHQFPNYSSELNVNALLLGDSALYLCASSFITRDNEQFFGPGTRLTVL.

This clonotype was seen at least ten times. CDR3 sequence: CASSPLPAGTENEQFF. CDR3 DNA: TGTGCCAGCAGCCCACTCCCGGCAGGGACGGAAAATGAGCAGTTCTTC. V gene TRBV12-3 or TRBV12-4 combines with J gene TRBJ2-1; D tentatively reads TRBD1 or TRBD2 (5 bases each). Trimming removed 6 bases from V and 7 bases from J, with 22 bases in between. CDR3 size: 16 residues.